This T cell receptor (beta chain) was captured in a study of CD8+CD57+ T cells in acquired aplastic anemia. Study-wide context: Sorting CD4+ and CD8+ cells gave DNA averaging 3.2 ug. General observations from the study: It was found that twenty-nine CD8+ CDR3 sequences were shared between patients and controls.

TCR beta VDJ and CDR3 were profiled, and genomic DNA was the template. From the reads, TCRdb called clonotypes with MiXCR, one entry per CDR3 protein. The data hold about 170,000 distinct CDR3 sequences, with about 64% observed a single time. Only a few counts were recorded for this clonotype. The antigen remains unidentified. The sequenced sample was sorted CD4+, CD8+, or CD8+CD57+ T cells (not recorded which) from PBMCs. This receptor was obtained from a human donor in good health.

In DNA, the CDR3 is TGTGCCAGCAGTTTACGGGGCTACAATGAGCAGTTCTTC. Its translation: CASSLRGYNEQFF. The gene calls are TRBV27 and TRBJ2-1, with D possibly being TRBD2 (5 bases). Trimming took 2 bases from V and 3 from J, leaving 5 bases between them. In germline, CDR1 is MNHEY, CDR2 SMNVEV (reference sequence). The CDR3 contains 13 residues.